A single sample gave rise to the 20 T cell receptor beta chains below, sequenced in a study of pediatric ulcerative colitis. Measured with immunoSEQ multiplex PCR; TCRdb has only the in-frame clones, and not every one. The repertoire holds about 60,000 clones, approximately 87% seen once, with about 1.5% in the top ten. Sample: blood. These receptors came from a boy between 10 and 17 years old who was a control in a study of pediatric ulcerative colitis.

The CDR3 loop reads CASSDTGLDSFGEQYF. CDR3 DNA sequence: TGTGCCAGCAGTGACACGGGACTAGACTCCTTCGGCGAGCAGTACTTC. The gene calls are TRBV25-1 and TRBJ2-7, with 8 bases matching TRBD2. CDR1 is MGHDK, CDR2 SYGVNS, per germline. V gave up 3 bases and J gave up 6 bases; unmatched junction bases: 13. The CDR3 loop spans 16 amino acids.

The chain combines TRBV11-1 with TRBJ2-5, with D unresolved. The CDR3 covers 14 residues. V was shortened by 0 bases and J by 4 bases, with 9 bases between the two germline ends. Germline V gene lookup returns CDR1 SGHAT and CDR2 FQDESV (reference sequence). CDR3 DNA sequence: TGTGCCAGCAGCTTAGCATGGGTGTCAGAGACCCAGTACTTC. Protein product: CASSLAWVSETQYF.

The chain carries TRBV6-5 and TRBJ2-4; the D call may be TRBD1 or TRBD2 (5 bases each). V was trimmed by 8 bases and J by 4 bases, leaving 12 bases between them. This CDR3 spans 13 amino acids. Per germline, CDR1 MNHEY and CDR2 SVGAGI. CDR3 nucleotides: TGTGCCAGCGGGGCAGGGACGAAAAACATTCAGTACTTC. It encodes CASGAGTKNIQYF.

The chain is built from TRBV12-5 and TRBJ1-1; D uncertain. This CDR3 comprises 13 residues. V was shortened by 0 bases and J by 5 bases, with 7 bases between the two germline ends. Germline values: CDR1 LGHNT, CDR2 FRNRAP. The CDR3 DNA is TGTGCTAGTGGTTTGGTACGCGGTACTGAAGCTTTCTTT. Amino acid sequence: CASGLVRGTEAFF.

The chain combines TRBV19 with TRBJ1-5; TRBD1 might be the D (5 bases). V was shortened by 2 bases and J by 5 bases, with 13 bases between the two germline ends. Germline CDR1 reads LNHDA; CDR2 reads SQIVND (reference sequence). The CDR3 extends over 15 amino acids. The CDR3 nucleotides are TGTGCCAGTAGTATAAGCGGGACCGTACATCAGCCCCAGCATTTT. It specifies CASSISGTVHQPQHF.

The chain recombines TRBV2 with TRBJ2-7, with D possibly being TRBD1 (6 bases). The CDR3 totals 14 residues. Trimming took off 7 bases at V and 5 bases at J, with 18 bases between the two ends. The V gene's germline CDR1 is SNHLY and CDR2 FYNNEI. CDR3 region: CASTQAQGYHEQYF. CDR3 DNA sequence: TGTGCCAGCACCCAAGCTCAGGGGTACCACGAGCAGTACTTC.

J is TRBJ2-2 and V is TRBV30, with TRBD1 identical over 10 bases. Per the germline V gene, CDR1 is GTSNPN and CDR2 is SVGIG (reference sequence). The CDR3 runs 19 residues. J gave up 0 bases and V 3 bases, and 13 bases lay outside the gene matches. CDR3 sequence (DNA): TGTGCCTGGAGCCGACGACCGGGACAGGGGCCCTCGAACACCGGGGAGCTGTTTTTT. Residues: CAWSRRPGQGPSNTGELFF.

This clone was counted only a few times. The DNA of the CDR3 is TGTGCCAGCAGCTCTATGGGACAGCGTCACCCCGGGAACACCATATATTTT. Protein: CASSSMGQRHPGNTIYF. V is TRBV5-5 and J is TRBJ1-3; 7 bases align to TRBD1. V trimming: 3 bases; J trimming: 7 bases; junction bases outside the gene matches: 16. The CDR3 is 17 amino acids. Germline V gene data show CDR1 as SGHKS and CDR2 as YYEKEE (reference sequence).

This chain links TRBV7-9 with TRBJ2-7; unclear D gene. Germline V gene lookup returns CDR1 SEHNR and CDR2 FQNEAQ (reference sequence). CDR3 length: 14 amino acids. Trimming took off 1 base at V and 2 bases at J, with 9 bases between the two ends. The CDR3 bases are TGTGCCAGCAGCTTAGTCCCAGCCGCCTACGAGCAGTACTTC. Translating it yields CASSLVPAAYEQYF.

This chain connects TRBV18 to TRBJ2-5; perhaps TRBD2 as D (5 bases). The DNA end lines up better with TRBJ2-7; the J call may be wrong. The germline V gene has CDR1 KGHSH and CDR2 LQKENI. CDR3 length: 15 residues. The CDR3 sequence is CASSPPIGGGHEQYF. CDR3 in DNA: TGTGCCAGCTCACCGCCGATCGGAGGTGGGCACGAGCAGTACTTC.

The chain is built from TRBV7-2 and TRBJ2-3; TRBD1 might be the D (6 bases). The CDR3 runs 17 residues. V was pared by 5 bases and J by 2 bases, with 20 bases between. Germline-derived CDR1 and CDR2 are SGHTA and FQGNSA. The CDR3 DNA is TGTGCCAGCAGCCCAGAACCGGGACACGTGCTCACAGATACGCAGTATTTT. Translation: CASSPEPGHVLTDTQYF. Combining the CDR3 with reference TRBV7-2 and TRBJ2-3 gives the whole variable domain GAGVSQSPSNKVTEKGKDVELRCDPISGHTALYWYRQSLGQGLEFLIYFQGNSAPDKSGLPSDRFSAERTGGSVSTLTIQRTQQEDSAVYLCASSPEPGHVLTDTQYFGPGTRLTVL.

The gene calls are TRBV25-1 and TRBJ2-1; no clear D. Germline CDR1 is MGHDK and CDR2 is SYGVNS. V shed 7 bases and J shed 4 bases, with 5 bases lying between them. CDR3 length equals 11 residues. Here the CDR3 DNA reads TGTGCCAGCACGTCTTACAATGAGCAGTTCTTC. Residues: CASTSYNEQFF.

The chain has TRBV12-5 and TRBJ1-6, with D maybe TRBD1 (5 bases). This CDR3 is 14 amino acids long. Trimming stripped 7 bases from V and 7 bases from J, with 14 bases between. Germline-derived CDR1 and CDR2 are LGHNT and FRNRAP. The chain's CDR3 is CASVVAGVNSPLHF. CDR3 nucleotide sequence: TGTGCTAGTGTTGTAGCGGGGGTCAATTCACCCCTCCACTTT.

The chain employs TRBV5-1 and TRBJ2-7, with TRBD2 matching 8 bases. V dropped 5 bases and J dropped 3; count of bases not matched to a gene: 7. Germline V gives CDR1 SGHRS, CDR2 YFSETQ. The CDR3 contains 14 residues. CDR3 DNA: TGCGCCAGCAGTCAAGGGACTAGAAACTACGAGCAGTACTTC. This encodes CASSQGTRNYEQYF.

J is TRBJ2-2 and V is TRBV6-6; the match to TRBD2 covers 7 bases. CDR1 and CDR2 from the germline V gene are MNHNY and SVGAGI (reference sequence). V shed 6 bases and J 7 bases; nucleotides not matched to a gene: 8. This CDR3 spans 14 amino acids. The CDR3 spells CASRPGLVSGELFF. The CDR3 DNA reads as TGTGCCAGCAGGCCCGGACTAGTCAGCGGGGAGCTGTTTTTT.

This clone was seen once. The chain joins TRBV6-5 to TRBJ1-1; D unclear. The V and J ends lost 2 bases and 0 bases respectively, with 10 bases between them. The CDR3 has 15 residues. CDR1 and CDR2 from the germline V gene are MNHEY and SVGAGI. The CDR3 spells CASSYLADMNTEAFF. CDR3 DNA sequence: TGTGCCAGCAGTTACCTTGCGGATATGAACACTGAAGCTTTCTTT.

CDR3 amino acids: CASSKGNRDGLAGAYEQYF. CDR3 coding DNA: TGTGCCAGCAGCAAAGGGAACAGGGACGGACTAGCGGGAGCCTACGAGCAGTACTTC. The V and J genes are TRBV21-1 and TRBJ2-7; no check of the table's D call, TRBD2, against the DNA was made. TRBV21-1 is a documented pseudogene. The CDR3 loop spans 19 amino acids.

As DNA, the CDR3 is TGCGCCAGCAGCCCGGGACTAGCGGGATTCGAGCAGTACTTC. As protein: CASSPGLAGFEQYF. The chain combines TRBV4-3 with TRBJ2-7, with 13 nucleotides matching TRBD2. V shed 4 bases and J 6 bases; nucleotides not matched to a gene: 3. CDR1 and CDR2 from the germline V gene are LGHNA and YSLEER. This CDR3 region has 14 residues.

The chain joins TRBV7-9 to TRBJ2-7, with no clear D. The CDR3 loop spans 14 amino acids. Germline CDR1 and CDR2: SEHNR and FQNEAQ (reference sequence). Deletions cut 5 bases from V and 5 bases from J, with 16 bases between. The DNA for the CDR3 is TGTGCCAGCAGCCCAACGGCCTTCCCCGACGAGCAGTACTTC. Protein product: CASSPTAFPDEQYF.

The rearrangement joins TRBV6-5 to TRBJ2-7; 7 bases line up with TRBD2. The CDR3 runs to 14 residues. From germline, CDR1 is MNHEY and CDR2 SVGAGI. V lost 2 bases to trimming and J lost 2 bases; unmatched junction nucleotides: 3. CDR3 sequence (DNA): TGTGCCAGCAGTTACAAAGCGGGGACCTACGAGCAGTACTTC. Amino acids: CASSYKAGTYEQYF.